The 23 T cell receptor beta chains below all came from one sample that was sequenced in a study of shared clonotypes between healthy human individuals. TCRdb's table, derived via immunoSEQ multiplex PCR, lists solely in-frame clones and lacks some. The table records 80,000 to 100,000 clones, 60% to 75% of them present only once. The sample comprised memory CD8+ T cells sorted from blood. Subset in this sample: CD45RO+ cells pooled with CCR7-negative TemRA cells. These receptors were obtained from a man aged 30 to 39 in good health.

This chain joins TRBV12-5 and TRBJ2-3; 7 bases are shared with TRBD2. With 7 bases clipped from V and 1 base from J, the junction kept 8 bases outside the gene matches. The CDR3 is made up of 15 amino acids. Germline CDR1 and CDR2: LGHNT and FRNRAP. The CDR3 protein is CASALSGRGTDTQYF. The CDR3 DNA sequence: TGTGCTAGTGCCCTCAGTGGGAGGGGCACAGATACGCAGTATTTT.

The rearrangement joins TRBV10-3 to TRBJ1-1; D perhaps matches TRBD1 (6 bases). Between the trimmed V and J ends, which lost 4 bases and 1 base, there was a span of 13 bases. The CDR3 totals 15 residues. Germline lookup yields CDR1 ENHRY and CDR2 SYGVKD. In DNA, the CDR3 is TGTGCCATCAGTGTGGCAGGGGACCAGAACACTGAAGCTTTCTTT. It codes for CAISVAGDQNTEAFF.

This rearrangement joins TRBV28 to TRBJ2-2; the match to TRBD1 covers 9 bases. Trimming removed 6 bases from V and 7 bases from J; junction bases left unmatched: 12. Germline V gene data show CDR1 as MDHEN and CDR2 as SYDVKM. This CDR3 spans 16 amino acids. Written as DNA, the CDR3 is TGTGCCAGCAGCCAGACAAAGACAGGGGGTTTCGGGGAGCTGTTTTTT. Translating it yields CASSQTKTGGFGELFF.

V and J are TRBV21-1 and TRBJ2-7; the tabulated D call, TRBD2, remains unverified against the DNA. TRBV21-1 is given as a pseudogene. The CDR3 covers 15 residues. DNA for the CDR3: TGTGCCAGCCCGTTGGGGAGCGTAGACTCCTACGAGCAGTACTTC. This encodes CASPLGSVDSYEQYF.

The chain combines TRBV12-5 with TRBJ1-2; D remains ambiguous. The germline V gene encodes CDR1 LGHNT and CDR2 FRNRAP. CDR3 length: 15 amino acids. The DNA for the CDR3 is TGTGTTCCTTCCCGCGGAGCATCATTTAACTATGGCTACACCTTC. The encoded protein is CVPSRGASFNYGYTF. Supplemented by reference TRBV12-5 and TRBJ1-2, the full variable domain reads DARVTQTPRHKVTEMGQEVTMRCQPILGHNTVFWYRQTMMQGLELLAYFRNRAPLDDSGMPKDRFSAEMPDATLATLKIQPSEPRDSAVYFCVPSRGASFNYGYTFGSGTRLTVV.

The DNA for the CDR3 is TGTGCCACCAGCAATAACCCGCAAAAGGGTGAAAAACTGTTTTTT. Residues: CATSNNPQKGEKLFF. The gene calls are TRBV15 and TRBJ1-4; D gene unclear. The CDR3 totals 15 residues. Trimming pared 4 bases from V and 7 bases from J, leaving 16 bases between. CDR1 LNHNV and CDR2 YYDKDF come from the germline V gene (reference sequence).

The chain employs TRBV2 and TRBJ2-1, with unresolved D. CDR1 is SNHLY, CDR2 FYNNEI, per germline. CDR3 length equals 14 residues. The CDR3 loop reads CVQRPSSFFGEQFF. The CDR3 bases are TGTGTCCAGCGCCCCTCTAGTTTCTTTGGTGAGCAGTTCTTC.

The chain recombines TRBV19 with TRBJ1-5; D unresolved. Trimming left V 5 bases short and J 7 bases short, with 9 bases between. Per germline, CDR1 LNHDA and CDR2 SQIVND (reference sequence). This CDR3 spans 12 amino acids. The CDR3 DNA sequence: TGTGCCAGTAGTTTCCAAATCCAGCCCCAGCATTTT. Its protein product is CASSFQIQPQHF.

The gene calls are TRBV7-9 and TRBJ1-2, with D possibly being TRBD1 (6 bases). The germline V and J ends were trimmed by 5 bases and 4 bases, with 17 bases remaining between them. The CDR3 extends over 15 amino acids. Germline-derived CDR1 and CDR2 are SEHNR and FQNEAQ (reference sequence). The CDR3 coding sequence is TGTGCCAGCAGCCCTGTTTCGGACAGTCTCTATGGCTACACCTTC. Amino acids: CASSPVSDSLYGYTF.

A few counts support this clone. The CDR3 DNA follows: TGTGCCACCAGCACAAAATACCAGGGCGGCAATCAGCCCCAGCATTTT. The encoded protein is CATSTKYQGGNQPQHF. This chain uses TRBV15 with TRBJ1-5, with TRBD1 as a possible D gene (5 bases). CDR1 is LNHNV and CDR2 is YYDKDF in the germline V gene (reference sequence). V was shortened by 4 bases and J by 2 bases, with 15 bases between the two germline ends. The CDR3 is 16 amino acids.

In its sample, this clone was seen a few times. V and J are TRBV7-9 and TRBJ1-1, with D possibly TRBD1 on 6 matching bases. The length of the CDR3 is 18 residues. Germline loops: CDR1 SEHNR, CDR2 FQNEAQ (reference sequence). Trimming cost V 4 bases and J 11 bases, with 32 bases left between them. Here the CDR3 DNA reads TGTGCCAGCAGCTCAAACGCCAATCTCCCGGGACAAAAGATATCGGCTTTCTTT. It specifies CASSSNANLPGQKISAFF.

This clone was detected a few times. With only one base between it and a far larger clone, this is likely a read error. Other DNA variants within this sample encode the same CDR3. This chain connects TRBV10-2 to TRBJ1-5; the D is unclear. This CDR3 is 16 amino acids long. Germline V CDR1 and CDR2: WSHSY, SAAADI. V lost 0 bases and J lost 0, with 9 bases in between. CDR3 residues: CASSESPGNSNQPQHF. In nucleotides, the CDR3 is TGCGCCAGCAGTGAGTCCCCGGGGAATAGCAATCAGCCCCAGCATTTT.

The chain employs TRBV5-1 and TRBJ2-1; the D gene is possibly TRBD2 (6 bases). The CDR3 length is 14 residues. CDR1 SGHRS and CDR2 YFSETQ come from the germline V gene. V was clipped by 4 bases and J by 9 bases, with 17 bases between them. The CDR3 spells CASSPGGPKGEQFF. Here the CDR3 DNA reads TGCGCCAGCAGCCCCGGAGGGCCGAAAGGTGAGCAGTTCTTC. Looking up the rest from reference TRBV5-1 and TRBJ2-1 gives the full variable domain: KAGVTQTPRYLIKTRGQQVTLSCSPISGHRSVSWYQQTPGQGLQFLFEYFSETQRNKGNFPGRFSGRQFSNSRSEMNVSTLELGDSALYLCASSPGGPKGEQFFGPGTRLTVL.

The V call is TRBV29-1, the J call TRBJ1-1; 9 nucleotides match TRBD1. J gave up 3 bases and V 7 bases, and 6 bases lay outside the gene matches. Germline lookup yields CDR1 SQVTM and CDR2 ANQGSEA. The CDR3 totals 13 residues. CDR3 residues: CSAGTGPDTEAFF. In DNA, the CDR3 is TGCAGCGCCGGGACAGGGCCCGACACTGAAGCTTTCTTT.

Only one count was recorded for this clone. The J gene is TRBJ1-3, the V gene TRBV5-6; D gene ambiguous. V was shortened by 4 bases and J by 0 bases, with 17 bases between the two germline ends. Germline assignment: CDR1 SGHDT and CDR2 YYEEEE. The CDR3 length is 17 residues. CDR3 in amino acids: CASSRPTGSISGNTIYF. CDR3 DNA: TGTGCCAGCAGCCGTCCCACTGGGTCCATCTCTGGAAACACCATATATTTT. The entire variable domain, with the rest obtained from reference TRBV5-6 and TRBJ1-3, is as follows: DAGVTQSPTHLIKTRGQQVTLRCSPKSGHDTVSWYQQALGQGPQFIFQYYEEEERQRGNFPDRFSGHQFPNYSSELNVNALLLGDSALYLCASSRPTGSISGNTIYFGEGSWLTVV.

The chain combines TRBV5-4 with TRBJ2-3; 9 nucleotides line up with TRBD2. V shed 0 bases, J shed 3 bases, and the junction held 8 bases outside the gene matches. The germline V gene has CDR1 SGHNT and CDR2 YYREEE (reference sequence). The CDR3 covers 17 residues. The CDR3 loop is CASSLVGSGSRTDTQYF. The CDR3 DNA follows: TGTGCCAGCAGCTTGGTTGGTAGCGGGAGTCGTACAGATACGCAGTATTTT.

The genes are TRBV6-4 and TRBJ2-1, with a tentative D call TRBD1 (6 bases). The germline CDR1 and CDR2 sequences are MRHNA and SNTAGT. Trimming shortened V by 5 bases and J by 2 bases, and 13 bases separated the two germline ends. There are 15 residues in the CDR3. The CDR3 DNA reads as TGTGCCAGCAGTCCCAGGGGAAGTGCCTACAATGAGCAGTTCTTC. This translates into CASSPRGSAYNEQFF.

J is TRBJ2-1 and V is TRBV19, with 8 bases matching TRBD2. The length of the CDR3 is 15 residues. V dropped 4 bases and J dropped 6; count of bases not matched to a gene: 8. Germline CDR1 reads LNHDA; CDR2 reads SQIVND (reference sequence). The CDR3, as DNA: TGTGCCAGTAGTACCCTAGCGGGTGACATCAATGAGCAGTTCTTC. Translated, it gives CASSTLAGDINEQFF.

The chain joins TRBV11-2 to TRBJ2-7; possibly TRBD1 for D (5 bases). Trimming shortened V by 5 bases and J by 2 bases, and 19 bases separated the two germline ends. Germline V gene lookup returns CDR1 SGHAT and CDR2 FQNNGV. There are 16 residues in the CDR3. CDR3 region: CASSRRQISGTYEQYF. CDR3 sequence (DNA): TGTGCCAGCAGCCGACGACAGATTAGTGGGACCTACGAGCAGTACTTC. Variable domain in full (rest from reference TRBV11-2 and TRBJ2-7): EAGVAQSPRYKIIEKRQSVAFWCNPISGHATLYWYQQILGQGPKLLIQFQNNGVVDDSQLPKDRFSAERLKGVDSTLKIQPAKLEDSAVYLCASSRRQISGTYEQYFGPGTRLTVT.

CDR3 sequence: CASAGIYEQYF. CDR3 coding DNA: TGTGCCAGCGCAGGGATTTACGAGCAGTACTTC. The gene calls are TRBV28 and TRBJ2-7, with D maybe TRBD1 (5 bases). Trimming left V 8 bases short and J 4 bases short, with 9 bases between. This CDR3 is 11 amino acids long. In germline, CDR1 is MDHEN, CDR2 SYDVKM.

This chain uses TRBV18 with TRBJ2-1; D may correspond to TRBD1 or TRBD2 (5 bases each). Germline V gene sequence: CDR1 KGHSH, CDR2 LQKENI. V lost 0 bases and J 7 bases, leaving 16 bases between the germline ends. The CDR3 is 16 residues long. The CDR3 DNA follows: TGTGCCAGCTCACCACCGAACGGGGCCCTTTCTAATGAGCAGTTCTTC. It yields the protein CASSPPNGALSNEQFF.

The gene calls are TRBV29-1 and TRBJ1-1; D is undetermined. CDR1 SQVTM and CDR2 ANQGSEA come from the germline V gene. V was clipped by 3 bases and J by 1 base, with 18 bases between them. The CDR3 has 16 residues. CDR3 protein: CSVELGLKAGNTEAFF. Here the CDR3 DNA reads TGCAGCGTTGAGCTAGGTCTCAAGGCGGGGAACACTGAAGCTTTCTTT. Drawing the rest from reference TRBV29-1 and TRBJ1-1, the complete variable domain is SAVISQKPSRDICQRGTSLTIQCQVDSQVTMMFWYRQQPGQSLTLIATANQGSEATYESGFVIDKFPISRPNLTFSTLTVSNMSPEDSSIYLCSVELGLKAGNTEAFFGQGTRLTVV.

The V and J genes are TRBV11-1 and TRBJ2-3; possibly TRBD1 or TRBD2 for D (5 bases each). Trimming removed 6 bases at V and 2 bases at J, with 12 bases between. The CDR3 length is 14 residues. The germline V gene encodes CDR1 SGHAT and CDR2 FQDESV (reference sequence). The CDR3 sequence: CASRLTGLTDTQYF. The CDR3 bases are TGTGCCAGCAGGCTGACGGGGCTCACAGATACGCAGTATTTT.